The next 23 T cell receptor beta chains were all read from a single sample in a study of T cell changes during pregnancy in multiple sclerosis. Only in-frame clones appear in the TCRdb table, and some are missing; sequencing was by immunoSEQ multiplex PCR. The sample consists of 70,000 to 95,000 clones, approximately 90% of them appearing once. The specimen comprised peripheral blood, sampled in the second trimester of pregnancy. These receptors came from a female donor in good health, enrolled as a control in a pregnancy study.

CDR3: CAWSGTTGGDSPLHF. The CDR3 nucleotides are TGTGCCTGGAGTGGAACGACAGGGGGCGATTCACCCCTCCACTTT. The gene calls are TRBV30 and TRBJ1-6; 10 bases map to TRBD1. Unmatched junction bases numbered 5, after V lost 1 base and J lost 8 bases. Germline assignment: CDR1 GTSNPN and CDR2 SVGIG (reference sequence). CDR3 length equals 15 residues.

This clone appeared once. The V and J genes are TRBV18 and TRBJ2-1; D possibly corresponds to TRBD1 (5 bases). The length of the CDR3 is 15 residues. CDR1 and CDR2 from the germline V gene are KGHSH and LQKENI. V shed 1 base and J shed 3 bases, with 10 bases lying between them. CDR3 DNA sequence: TGTGCCAGCTCACCACAGGACACTATCTACAATGAGCAGTTCTTC. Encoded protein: CASSPQDTIYNEQFF.

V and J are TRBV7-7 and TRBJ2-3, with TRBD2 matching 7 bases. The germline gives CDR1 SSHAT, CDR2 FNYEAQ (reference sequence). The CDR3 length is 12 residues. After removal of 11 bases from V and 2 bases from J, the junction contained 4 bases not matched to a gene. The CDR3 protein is CALGRATDTQYF. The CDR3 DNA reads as TGTGCCTTAGGGAGGGCCACAGATACGCAGTATTTT. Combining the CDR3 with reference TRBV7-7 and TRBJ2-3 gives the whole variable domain GAGVSQSPRYKVTKRGQDVTLRCDPISSHATLYWYQQALGQGPEFLTYFNYEAQPDKSGLPSDRFSAERPEGSISTLTIQRTEQRDSAMYRCALGRATDTQYFGPGTRLTVL.

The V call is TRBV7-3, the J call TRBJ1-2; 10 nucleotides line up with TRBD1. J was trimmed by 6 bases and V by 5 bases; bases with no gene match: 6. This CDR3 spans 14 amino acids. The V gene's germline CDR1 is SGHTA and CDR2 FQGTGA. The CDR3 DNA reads TGTGCCAGCAGCCCGACAGGGGGCCGGGATGGCTACACCTTC. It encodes CASSPTGGRDGYTF.

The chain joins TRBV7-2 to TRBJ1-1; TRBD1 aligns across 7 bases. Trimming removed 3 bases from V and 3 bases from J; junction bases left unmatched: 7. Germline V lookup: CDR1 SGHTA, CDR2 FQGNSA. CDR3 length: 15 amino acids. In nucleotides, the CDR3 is TGTGCCAGCAGCTTTGAAGGGGGCAGGGACACTGAAGCTTTCTTT. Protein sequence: CASSFEGGRDTEAFF.

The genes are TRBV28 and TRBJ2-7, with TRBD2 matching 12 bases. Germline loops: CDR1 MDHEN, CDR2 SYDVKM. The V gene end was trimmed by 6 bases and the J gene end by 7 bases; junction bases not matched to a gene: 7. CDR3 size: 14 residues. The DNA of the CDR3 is TGTGCCAGCAGGCTAGCGGGGGGGCCGAAGGAGCAGTACTTC. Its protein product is CASRLAGGPKEQYF.

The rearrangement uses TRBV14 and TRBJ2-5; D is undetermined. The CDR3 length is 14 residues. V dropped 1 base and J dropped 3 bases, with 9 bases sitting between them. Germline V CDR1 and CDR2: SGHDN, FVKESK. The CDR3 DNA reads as TGTGCCAGCAGCCAAGTTCGCGGCAAAGAGACCCAGTACTTC. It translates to CASSQVRGKETQYF.

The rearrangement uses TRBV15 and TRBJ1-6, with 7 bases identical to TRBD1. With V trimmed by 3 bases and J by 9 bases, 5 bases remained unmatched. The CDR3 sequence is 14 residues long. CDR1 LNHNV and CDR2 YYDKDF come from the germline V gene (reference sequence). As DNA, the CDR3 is TGTGCCACCAGCAGGGGGGACAGTTCTTCACCCCTCCACTTT. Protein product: CATSRGDSSSPLHF.

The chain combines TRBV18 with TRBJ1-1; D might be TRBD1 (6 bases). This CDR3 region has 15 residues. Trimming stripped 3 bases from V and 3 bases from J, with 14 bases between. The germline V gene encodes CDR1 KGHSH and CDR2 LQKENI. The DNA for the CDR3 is TGTGCCAGCTCACCCCTAACAGGGACGGACACTGAAGCTTTCTTT. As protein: CASSPLTGTDTEAFF.

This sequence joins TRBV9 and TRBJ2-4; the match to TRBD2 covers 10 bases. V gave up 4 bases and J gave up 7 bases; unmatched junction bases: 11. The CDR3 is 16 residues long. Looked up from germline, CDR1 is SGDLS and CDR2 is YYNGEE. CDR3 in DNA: TGTGCCAGCAGCTTTACTAGCGGGGATAAAGGGAACATTCAGTACTTC. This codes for CASSFTSGDKGNIQYF. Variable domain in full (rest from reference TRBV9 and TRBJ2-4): DSGVTQTPKHLITATGQRVTLRCSPRSGDLSVYWYQQSLDQGLQFLIQYYNGEERAKGNILERFSAQQFPDLHSELNLSSLELGDSALYFCASSFTSGDKGNIQYFGAGTRLSVL.

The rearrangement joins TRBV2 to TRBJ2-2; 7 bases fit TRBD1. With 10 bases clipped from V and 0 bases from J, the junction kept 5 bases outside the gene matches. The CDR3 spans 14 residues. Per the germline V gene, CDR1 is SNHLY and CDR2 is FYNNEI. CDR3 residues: CATRQGSNTGELFF. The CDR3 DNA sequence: TGTGCCACCCGACAGGGTTCGAACACCGGGGAGCTGTTTTTT.

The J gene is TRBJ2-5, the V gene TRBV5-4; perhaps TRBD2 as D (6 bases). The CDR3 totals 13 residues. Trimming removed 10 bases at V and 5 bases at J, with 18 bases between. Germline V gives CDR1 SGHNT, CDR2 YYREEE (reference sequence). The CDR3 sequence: CACQRRAGETQYF. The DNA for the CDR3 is TGTGCCTGTCAACGGAGGGCGGGGGAGACCCAGTACTTC.

The CDR3: CASGLNTGELFF. The DNA for the CDR3 is TGTGCCAGCGGGCTAAACACCGGGGAGCTGTTTTTT. The genes are TRBV9 and TRBJ2-2; D gene uncertain. The CDR3 has 12 amino acids. V was cut by 7 bases and J by 2 bases, with 6 bases left in between. CDR1 SGDLS and CDR2 YYNGEE come from the germline V gene.

The CDR3, as DNA: TGTGCCAGCTCACCAAGCCGGGTGGGGGCCACAGATACGCAGTATTTT. It translates to CASSPSRVGATDTQYF. The rearrangement uses TRBV18 and TRBJ2-3, with D possibly matching TRBD1 (6 bases). The V end was cut by 2 bases, the J end by 2 bases, with 14 bases between. In germline, CDR1 is KGHSH, CDR2 LQKENI. This CDR3 has 16 amino acids.

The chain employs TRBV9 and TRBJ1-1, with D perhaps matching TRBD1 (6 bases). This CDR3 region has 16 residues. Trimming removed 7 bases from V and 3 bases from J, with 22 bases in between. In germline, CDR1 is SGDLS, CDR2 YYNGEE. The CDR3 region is CASGLGASTAYTEAFF. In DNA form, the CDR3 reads TGTGCCAGCGGCCTGGGGGCCTCTACTGCGTACACTGAAGCTTTCTTT.

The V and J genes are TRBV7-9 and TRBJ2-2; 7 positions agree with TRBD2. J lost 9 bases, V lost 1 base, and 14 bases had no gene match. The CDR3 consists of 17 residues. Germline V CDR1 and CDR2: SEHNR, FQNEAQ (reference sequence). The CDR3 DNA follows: TGTGCCAGCAGCTTAGGGGGGGGTTCCTACCTTCACCGGGAGCTGTTTTTT. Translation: CASSLGGGSYLHRELFF.

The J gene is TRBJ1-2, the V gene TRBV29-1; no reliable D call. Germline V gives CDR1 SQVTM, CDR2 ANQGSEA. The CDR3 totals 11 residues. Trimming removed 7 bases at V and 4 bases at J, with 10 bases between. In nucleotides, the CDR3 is TGCAGCGCCGAGCGGAGCTATGGCTACACCTTC. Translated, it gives CSAERSYGYTF.

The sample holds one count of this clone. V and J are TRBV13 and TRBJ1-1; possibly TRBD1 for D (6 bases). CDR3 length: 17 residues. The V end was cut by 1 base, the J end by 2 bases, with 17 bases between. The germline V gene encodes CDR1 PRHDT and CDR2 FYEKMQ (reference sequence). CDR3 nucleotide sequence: TGTGCCAGCAGCTTAGTCCCCCGGACAGCGGTAAACACTGAAGCTTTCTTT. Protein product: CASSLVPRTAVNTEAFF.

This CDR3 is CASALGQLSGNTIYF. The CDR3 DNA reads as TGTGCTAGTGCCTTGGGACAGCTCTCTGGAAACACCATATATTTT. The J gene is TRBJ1-3, the V gene TRBV12-5; 7 bases agree with TRBD1. Germline CDR1 LGHNT, CDR2 FRNRAP. The CDR3 contains 15 residues. V trimming: 7 bases; J trimming: 0 bases; junction bases outside the gene matches: 6.

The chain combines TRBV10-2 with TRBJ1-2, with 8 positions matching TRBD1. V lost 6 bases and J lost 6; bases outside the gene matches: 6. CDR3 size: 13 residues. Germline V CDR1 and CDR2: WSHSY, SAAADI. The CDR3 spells CASSGQGLDGYTF. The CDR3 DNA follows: TGCGCCAGCAGCGGACAGGGTTTGGATGGCTACACCTTC.

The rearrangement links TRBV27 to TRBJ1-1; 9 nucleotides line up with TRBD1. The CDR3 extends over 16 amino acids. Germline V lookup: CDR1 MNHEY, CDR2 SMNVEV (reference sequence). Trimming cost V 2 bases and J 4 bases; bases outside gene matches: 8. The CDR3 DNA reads TGTGCCAGCAGTTTAAGGGACAGGGTGGGGGGCACTGAAGCTTTCTTT. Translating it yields CASSLRDRVGGTEAFF.

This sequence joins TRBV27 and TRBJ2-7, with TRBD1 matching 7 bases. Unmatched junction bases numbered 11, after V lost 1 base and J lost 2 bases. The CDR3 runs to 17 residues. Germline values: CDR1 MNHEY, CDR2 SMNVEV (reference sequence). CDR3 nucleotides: TGTGCCAGCAGTTTATATTCGTCGGGGACAGCAGCCTACGAGCAGTACTTC. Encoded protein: CASSLYSSGTAAYEQYF.

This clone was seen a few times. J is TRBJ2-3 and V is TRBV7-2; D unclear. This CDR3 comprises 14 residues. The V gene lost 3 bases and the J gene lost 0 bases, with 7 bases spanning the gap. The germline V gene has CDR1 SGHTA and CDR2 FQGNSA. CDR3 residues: CASSFGFSTDTQYF. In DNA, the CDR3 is TGTGCCAGCAGCTTCGGTTTTAGCACAGATACGCAGTATTTT.